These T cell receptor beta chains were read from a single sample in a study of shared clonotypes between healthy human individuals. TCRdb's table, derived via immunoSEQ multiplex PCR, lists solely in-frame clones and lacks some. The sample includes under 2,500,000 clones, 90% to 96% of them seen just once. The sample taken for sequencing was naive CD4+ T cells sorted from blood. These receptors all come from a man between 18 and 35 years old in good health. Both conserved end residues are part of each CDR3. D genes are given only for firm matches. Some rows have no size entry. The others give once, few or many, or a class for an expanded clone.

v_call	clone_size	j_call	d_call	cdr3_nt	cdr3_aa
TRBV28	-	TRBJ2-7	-	TGTGCCAGCAGTTTGGGAAAGTACGAGCAGTACTTC	CASSLGKYEQYF
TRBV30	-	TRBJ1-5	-	TGTGCCTGGGGTAGACAGTACAATCAGCCCCAGCATTTT	CAWGRQYNQPQHF
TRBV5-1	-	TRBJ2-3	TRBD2	TGCGCCAGCGGACCCGGGACTAGCGGGGTAGGAGATACGCAGTATTTT	CASGPGTSGVGDTQYF
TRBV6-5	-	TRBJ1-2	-	TGTGCCAGCAGCCCCCGAAATAACTATGGCTACACCTTC	CASSPRNNYGYTF
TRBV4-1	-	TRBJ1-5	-	TGCGCCAGCAGCCACACTTCGGAAAGGAGCTTTGCTAATCAGCCCCAGCATTTT	CASSHTSERSFANQPQHF
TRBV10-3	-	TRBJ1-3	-	TGTGCCATCAGTGAGTGGGGATCCGGAAACACCATATATTTT	CAISEWGSGNTIYF
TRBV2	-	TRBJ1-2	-	TGTGCCAGCAGATCCGACGGAGTCTATGGCTACACCTTC	CASRSDGVYGYTF
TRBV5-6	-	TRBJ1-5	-	TGTGCCAGCAGCTTGGGCAGGGGTGGTTCTTTACGCAATCAGCCCCAGCATTTT	CASSLGRGGSLRNQPQHF
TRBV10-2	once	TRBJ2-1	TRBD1	TGCGCCAGCATGAGCCCCGGGACAGAGGGGGTCAATGAGCAGTTCTTC	CASMSPGTEGVNEQFF
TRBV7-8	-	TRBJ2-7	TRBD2	TGTGCCAGCAGCTTTTCCCCACTAGCGGAGGCCTCCTACGAGCAGTACTTC	CASSFSPLAEASYEQYF
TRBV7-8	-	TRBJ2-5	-	TGTGCCAGCAGCACAACTAGTGTGGAGACCCAGTACTTC	CASSTTSVETQYF
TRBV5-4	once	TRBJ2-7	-	TGTGCCAGCAGCTCACAACGCGGTGGACAGCCTCTGGTGGGCGAGCAGTACTTC	CASSSQRGGQPLVGEQYF
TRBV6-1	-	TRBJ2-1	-	TGTGCCAGCAGTGCTAGGGGGTCCTACAATGAGCAGTTCTTC	CASSARGSYNEQFF
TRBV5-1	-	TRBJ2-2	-	TGCGCCAGCAGCGCTACGCCGGGACAAAACACCGGGGAGCTGTTTTTT	CASSATPGQNTGELFF
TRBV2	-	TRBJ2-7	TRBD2	TGTGCCAGCAGTTCTAGGACTAGCGGGTACGAGCAGTACTTC	CASSSRTSGYEQYF